The subject of this entry is one T cell receptor (beta chain). In this sample, this clonotype turned up a few times. Its antigen target is currently unknown. No much larger clone exists at a distance of one base, and base qualities are not known. According to the germline V gene (reference sequence), CDR1 reads DFQATT and CDR2 reads SNEGSKA. The junction carries 11 bases between V and J, which are trimmed by 8 bases and 2 bases respectively. The CDR3 runs 12 amino acids, cysteine and phenylalanine included. Just the 36-base CDR3 DNA is kept, in frame starting at base 1. Library construction relied on 5' RACE. Data came from an Illumina HiSeq 2000. Template switching added a universal primer binding site, and the final cDNA carried a unique molecular identifier that allowed TCR cDNA molecules to be counted accurately. Specific primers in the conserved constant-segment region were used to synthesize first-strand cDNA for TCR alpha and beta chains. To control for contamination, each cDNA library was double barcoded with a SMART-Mk sample barcode plus Illumina barcodes. Two successive PCR steps introduced TruSeq adapter sequences along with Illumina sample barcodes. The Illumina HiSeq platform was used with custom primers to sequence TCR alpha and beta cDNA libraries. The paper's data handling went like this. MiGEC processed the raw reads to extract unique molecular identifiers, while MiXCR was used to determine the CDR3 positions. Recombination models were inferred per individual with the repgenHMM and IGoR tools using an EM algorithm. The tcR package in R was used for shared clonotype analysis, with sharing normalized by the product of cloneset sizes. To study raw recombination free of thymic and clonal selection effects, out-of-frame nonproductive sequences were analyzed. TCRdb trimmed public reads at Q25 via fastp, called clones via MiXCR and kept in-frame beta chains. Every CDR3 protein is listed once, alongside the most common genes and DNA of its rows. TCRdb, not the authors, supplied the V and J calls. The sample table contains 1.5 million to 2 million distinct CDR3 sequences; only one count was recorded for about 30% of them. The biggest ten clones account for 0.25% to 0.3% of the sample.

The data originate from a study of identical twins listed by TCRdb under 2016. In the study overall: To test whether fetal clonotypes persist, the study used deep sequencing on TCR alpha and beta repertoires from monozygotic twins, unrelated adults of various ages, and cord blood. To rule out contamination, replicate twin experiments were performed at different times with different library preparation protocols. The paper as a whole reports these results and caveats: Zero-insertion analyses could be partly confounded by invariant T cells such as MAIT and iNKT, though diverse VJ usage argued against such confounding for most clonotypes. The excess sharing between twins in beta out-of-frame sequences was weaker because fewer shared sequences reduced the signal-to-noise ratio. In monozygotic twins, out-of-frame TCR alpha sharing was systematically underestimated by recombination models, although the models agreed with sharing between unrelated individuals. Because the same donors could not be followed over many years, the conclusions relied on cross-sectional statistical analysis. Abundant cord blood beta clonotypes carried fewer insertions; young adult naive repertoires showed a weaker similar trend, while memory repertoires showed none. Out-of-frame TCR alpha sequences shared between twins showed an excess of low generation-probability sequences compared with coincidental sharing between unrelated individuals.

Every donor in the study was a healthy Caucasian. The V and J segments used are TRBV20-1 and TRBJ2-3, with the D call tentatively TRBD1 or TRBD2, each fitting 5 bases. Material: cord blood. This sequence was found in a newborn girl in good health. In nucleotide form, the sequence is TGCAGTCCCACCGGGGCCACAGATACGCAGTATTTT. It is translated as CSPTGATDTQYF.